The T cell receptor beta chain under discussion was sequenced for a study of post-analysis software for immune sequencing data. Study-level findings and limits: Controls had lower frequencies than patients of a handful of TRBV segments, which included TRBV5-6, TRBV5-1 and TRBV20-1. Versus controls, multiple sclerosis patients showed significantly lower diversity (normalized Chao1).

Unique-molecular-identifier-tagged TCR beta cDNA libraries were used. In TCRdb, the PCR reads were re-called with MiXCR into one record per CDR3 protein. This sample has approximately 180,000 distinct CDR3 sequences, with approximately 30% found just once. There are many counts of this clonotype. Its antigen is not known. With 0 bases removed from V and 1 base from J, the gap between germline ends came to 13 bases. CDR1 is SGDLS, CDR2 YYNGEE, per germline. The length of the CDR3 is 16 residues. The clonotype comes from a girl aged 5-17 years with multiple sclerosis. Material for sequencing was blood. This chain uses TRBV9 with TRBJ2-5; D uncertain. In DNA form, the CDR3 reads TGTGCCAGCAGCGTAGGCACGGGCTCAACCCAAGAGACCCAGTACTTC. Amino acid sequence: CASSVGTGSTQETQYF.